Included here is one T cell receptor (beta chain) sequence, with context. Its antigen target is currently unknown. The data stem from a study of CXCR3-negative and CXCR3-positive naive CD8 T cells (dated by TCRdb to the late 2010s). Looking at the study overall: In total, about 135 million TRB reads were obtained, or roughly 1.5 +/- 0.3 million reads per library. The diversity and physicochemical repertoire analyses included more than ten donors pooled from two independent experiments. For the TRBV-TRBJ cluster analysis, the naive subsets came from roughly 5 donors, while the memory cells came from 3 donors. Points the paper makes about the study in general: TRB CDR3s from CXCR3-positive naive cells showed higher hydrophobicity (lower Kidera factor 4), lower energy, and higher strength and volume indices than CXCR3-negative naive cells. Because surface CD5, which has been linked to self-reactivity in mice, was comparable between naive subsets, TCR interaction strength was also inferred from TRB CDR3 physicochemical properties. Freshly isolated PBMCs were used for most assays because CXCR3 expression partially decreased after cryopreservation. Comparably high repertoire diversity was found in both naive subsets, whereas much lower repertoire diversity was found in memory CD8+ T cells. Naive CXCR3-negative and CXCR3-positive cells from the same donor showed similar TRBV-TRBJ usage, whereas memory cells showed distinct patterns.

The run used a NextSeq 550. The Human TCR Profiling Kit (MiLaboratory) was used to prepare UMI-labeled 5' RACE TRB cDNA libraries. The full amount of extracted RNA was used for cDNA synthesis, and the full amount of resulting cDNA was used for PCR amplification. The libraries were made side by side, with each library going through the same number of PCR cycles. Turning to the authors' computational methods: With a requirement of at least two reads per UMI, MIGEC and MiXCR extracted about 53,000 +/- 9,400 unique UMI-labeled TRB cDNA molecules per library. Each library averaged 40,000 +/- 10,000 functional in-frame TRB CDR3 nucleotide clonotypes without stop codons. After downsampling to 5000 UMI-labeled TRB molecules per sample, diversity metrics such as normalized Shannon-Wiener and Chao1 were calculated in VDJtools. VDJtools was used to calculate clonotype-size-weighted physicochemical properties of the central five CDR3 residues, namely interaction energy, strength, volume and Kidera factor 4. After reprocessing by TCRdb, each CDR3 protein sequence is one entry, and no DNA is given. The V and J calls here are based on TCRdb, not the publication. This specimen's table enumerates tens of thousands of distinct CDR3 sequences. Of the sample, around 0.58% is held by the ten largest clones.

The CDR3 covers 17 residues, taking in both the cysteine and the phenylalanine. This entry has no DNA. According to the germline V gene (reference sequence), CDR1 reads LNHNV and CDR2 reads YYDKDF. For every CD8+ T cell subset, some 310,000 cells were flow-sorted straight into RLT lysis buffer, and each subset was sorted in triplicate. To exclude memory contaminants, naive CD8+ T cells were stringently defined as CD45RO-CCR7+CD27+CD95-. Using standard density gradient centrifugation, peripheral blood mononuclear cells were isolated from buffy coats. Naive CXCR3-negative and CXCR3-positive CD8+ T cells were flow-sorted using a FACSAria III. An RNeasy Mini Kit was used to extract total RNA from the sorted cells.

The sample consisted of naive CXCR3+ CD8+ T cells from blood. Interpreted using the paper, the cell subset or site label stands for: CD45RO-CCR7+CD27+CD95- naive CD8+ T cells expressing CXCR3 (TNR3+). This clonotype was obtained from a human donor in good health. Some clones in this sample may be carry-over from other donors' samples. The receptor chain draws on TRBV15 and TRBJ2-3; TCRdb returns TRBD2, unconfirmable since there is no DNA. CDR3 reads: CATSRVRDSGSTDTQYF.